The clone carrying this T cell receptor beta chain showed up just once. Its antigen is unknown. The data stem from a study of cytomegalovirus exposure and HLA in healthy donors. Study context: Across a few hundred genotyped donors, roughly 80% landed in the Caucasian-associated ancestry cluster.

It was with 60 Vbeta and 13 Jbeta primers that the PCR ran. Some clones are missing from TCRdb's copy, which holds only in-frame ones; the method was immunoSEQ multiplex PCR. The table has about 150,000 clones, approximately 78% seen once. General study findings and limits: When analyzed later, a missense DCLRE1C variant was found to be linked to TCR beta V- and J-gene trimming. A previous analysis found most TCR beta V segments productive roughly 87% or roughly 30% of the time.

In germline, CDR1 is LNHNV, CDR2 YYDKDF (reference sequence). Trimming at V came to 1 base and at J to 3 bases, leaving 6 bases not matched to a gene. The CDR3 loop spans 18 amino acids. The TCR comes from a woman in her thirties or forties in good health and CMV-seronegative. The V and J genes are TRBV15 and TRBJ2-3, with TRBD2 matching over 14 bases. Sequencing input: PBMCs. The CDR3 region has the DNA TGTGCCACCAGCAGAGGGGGGACTAGCGGGGGTCCGACAGATACGCAGTATTTT. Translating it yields CATSRGGTSGGPTDTQYF.